The clone carrying this T cell receptor beta chain is a singleton in its sample. PCR used 60 Vbeta primers and 13 Jbeta primers. Sequencing used immunoSEQ multiplex PCR; TCRdb keeps in-frame clones, though not all of them. Of 150,000 to 200,000 clones in the sample, approximately 72% were seen once. This sample is drawn from a study of cytomegalovirus exposure and HLA in healthy donors. This CDR3 spans 13 amino acids. The junction had 7 bases not matched to a gene; V was cut back by 8 bases and J by 6 bases. The germline V gene has CDR1 MNHEY and CDR2 SVGAGI. Sequencing was performed on PBMCs. The sequence was collected from a man between 45 and 60 years old in good health and CMV-seronegative. The chain combines TRBV6-5 with TRBJ2-7, with 10 positions matching TRBD1. The CDR3 nucleotides read TGTGCCAGCCGGCCGGGACAGGGGAGCGAGCAGTACTTC. It codes for CASRPGQGSEQYF.